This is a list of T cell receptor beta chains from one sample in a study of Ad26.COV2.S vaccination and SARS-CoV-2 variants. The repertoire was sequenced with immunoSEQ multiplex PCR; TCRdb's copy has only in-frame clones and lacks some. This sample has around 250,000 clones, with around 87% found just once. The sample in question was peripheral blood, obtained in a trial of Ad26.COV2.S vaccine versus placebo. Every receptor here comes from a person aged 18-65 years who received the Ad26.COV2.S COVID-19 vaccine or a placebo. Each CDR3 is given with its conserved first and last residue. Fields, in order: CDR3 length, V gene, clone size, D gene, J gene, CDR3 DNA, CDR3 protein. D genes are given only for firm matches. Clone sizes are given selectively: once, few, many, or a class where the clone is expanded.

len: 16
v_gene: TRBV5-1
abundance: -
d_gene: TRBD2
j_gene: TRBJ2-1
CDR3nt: TGCGCCAGCAGCTTGGGAAATAGCGGGGGGGCCAATGAGCAGTTCTTC
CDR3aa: CASSLGNSGGANEQFF

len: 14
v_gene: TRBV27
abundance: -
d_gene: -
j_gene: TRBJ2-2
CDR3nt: TGTGCCAGCAGTCATACTGGTTACACCGGGGAGCTGTTTTTT
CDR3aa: CASSHTGYTGELFF

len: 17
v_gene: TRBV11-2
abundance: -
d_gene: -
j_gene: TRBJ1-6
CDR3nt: TGTGCCAGCAGACAAAAAAGGATATCAGGGGCTGGGTCACCCCTCCACTTT
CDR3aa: CASRQKRISGAGSPLHF

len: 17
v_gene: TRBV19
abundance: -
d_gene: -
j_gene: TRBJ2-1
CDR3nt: TGTGCCAGTAGTACCCAACACGGGACCGCGTCCTACAATGAGCAGTTCTTC
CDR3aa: CASSTQHGTASYNEQFF

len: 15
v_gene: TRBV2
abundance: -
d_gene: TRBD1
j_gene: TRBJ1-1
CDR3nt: TGTGCCAGCACCGGCAGCGGGACAGTCCACACTGAAGCTTTCTTT
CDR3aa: CASTGSGTVHTEAFF

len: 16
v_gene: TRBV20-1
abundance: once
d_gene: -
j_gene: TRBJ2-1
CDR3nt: TGCAGTGCTAGTGGGGGGTTCGGGTCCTTTGCCAATGAGCAGTTCTTC
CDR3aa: CSASGGFGSFANEQFF

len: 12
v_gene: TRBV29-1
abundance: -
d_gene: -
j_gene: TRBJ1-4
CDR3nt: TGCAGCGCCCGGAAAGGAAATGAAAAACTGTTTTTT
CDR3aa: CSARKGNEKLFF

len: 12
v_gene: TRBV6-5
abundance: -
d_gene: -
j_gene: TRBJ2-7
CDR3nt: TGTGCCAGCAACGAGGGGGTGGGCGAGCAGTACTTC
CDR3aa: CASNEGVGEQYF

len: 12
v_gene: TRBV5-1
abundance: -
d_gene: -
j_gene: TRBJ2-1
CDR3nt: TGCGCCAGCAGTCCGGCGAGGGATGAGCAGTTCTTC
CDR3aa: CASSPARDEQFF

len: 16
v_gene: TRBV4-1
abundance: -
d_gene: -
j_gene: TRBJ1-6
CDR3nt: TGCGCCAGCAGCCTTAGCGGACAGTTTCCGAATTCACCCCTCCACTTT
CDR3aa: CASSLSGQFPNSPLHF

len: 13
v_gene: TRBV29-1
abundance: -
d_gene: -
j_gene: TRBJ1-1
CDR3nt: TGCAGCGTTGTAACCGCTATGAACACTGAAGCTTTCTTT
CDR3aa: CSVVTAMNTEAFF

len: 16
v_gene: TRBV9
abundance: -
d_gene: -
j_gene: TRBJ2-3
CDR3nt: TGTGCCAGCAGCGTAGGTGGGGGGCCCAGCACAGATACGCAGTATTTT
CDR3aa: CASSVGGGPSTDTQYF

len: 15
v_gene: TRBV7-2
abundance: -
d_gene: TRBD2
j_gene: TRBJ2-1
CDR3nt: TGTGCCAGCAGCTTAACGGCGGGAGCATTCAGTGAGCAGTTCTTC
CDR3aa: CASSLTAGAFSEQFF

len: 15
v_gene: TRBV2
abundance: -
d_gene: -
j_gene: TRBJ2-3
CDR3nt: TGTGCCAGCAGTCGTGGGTTGGCCCCCACAGATACGCAGTATTTT
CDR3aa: CASSRGLAPTDTQYF

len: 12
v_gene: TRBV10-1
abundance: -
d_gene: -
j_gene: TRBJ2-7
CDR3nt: TGCGCCAGCAGTGAGTCGAGGTACGAGCAGTACTTC
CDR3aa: CASSESRYEQYF

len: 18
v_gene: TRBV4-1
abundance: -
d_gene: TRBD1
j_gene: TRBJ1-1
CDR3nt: TGCGCCAGCAGCCAAGAGGGACAGGGGGGTAGGAAAGGGGCTGAAGCTTTCTTT
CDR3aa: CASSQEGQGGRKGAEAFF

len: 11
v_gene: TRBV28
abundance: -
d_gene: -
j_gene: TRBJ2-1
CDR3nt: TGTGCCAGCCGGAGGGGGAATGAGCAGTTCTTC
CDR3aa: CASRRGNEQFF

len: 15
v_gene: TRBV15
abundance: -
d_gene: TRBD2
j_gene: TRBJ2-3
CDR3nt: TGTGCCACCAGCGGAAGACTAGCGGGAGGAGATACGCAGTATTTT
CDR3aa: CATSGRLAGGDTQYF

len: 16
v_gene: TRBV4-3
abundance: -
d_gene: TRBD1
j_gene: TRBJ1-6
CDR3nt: TGCGCCAGCAGCCCGCGACAGGGCTCCTATAATTCACCCCTCCACTTT
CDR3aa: CASSPRQGSYNSPLHF

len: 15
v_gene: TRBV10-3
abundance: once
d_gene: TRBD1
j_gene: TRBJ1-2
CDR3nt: TGTGCCATCAGTGAGTTGGGGACAGCTAACTATGGCTACACCTTC
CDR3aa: CAISELGTANYGYTF

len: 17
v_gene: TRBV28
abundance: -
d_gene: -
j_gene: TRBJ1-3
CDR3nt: TGTGCCAGCACCCCCGGACAGCTTATCCACTCTGGAAACACCATATATTTT
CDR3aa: CASTPGQLIHSGNTIYF

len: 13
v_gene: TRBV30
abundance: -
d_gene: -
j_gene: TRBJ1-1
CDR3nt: TGTGCCTGGAGCGTAAGAATGAACACTGAAGCTTTCTTT
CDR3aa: CAWSVRMNTEAFF

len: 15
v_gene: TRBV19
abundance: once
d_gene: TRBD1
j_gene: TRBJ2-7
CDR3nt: TGTGCCAGTAGTAGCATGACAGGGGGCGCGGGCAAGCAGTACTTC
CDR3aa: CASSSMTGGAGKQYF

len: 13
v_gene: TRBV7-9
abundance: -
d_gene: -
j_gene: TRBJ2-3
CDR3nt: TGTGCCAGCAGCACCTACAGCACAGATACGCAGTATTTT
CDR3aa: CASSTYSTDTQYF

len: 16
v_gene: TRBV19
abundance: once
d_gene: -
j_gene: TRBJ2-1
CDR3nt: TGTGCCAGTAGTGCCCAGGGTGGGAGCTCCTACAATGAGCAGTTCTTC
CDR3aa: CASSAQGGSSYNEQFF

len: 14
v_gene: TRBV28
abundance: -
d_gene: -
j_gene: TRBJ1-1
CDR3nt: TGTGGTACGCAGGGTGGCTGGTGGGGCACTGAAGCTTTCTTT
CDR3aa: CGTQGGWWGTEAFF

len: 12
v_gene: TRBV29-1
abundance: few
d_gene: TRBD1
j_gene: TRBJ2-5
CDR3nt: TGCAGCGTGGGACAGGCGGGAGAGACCCAGTACTTC
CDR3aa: CSVGQAGETQYF

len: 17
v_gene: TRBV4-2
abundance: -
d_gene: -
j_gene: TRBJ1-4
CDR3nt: TGTGCCAGCAGCCAAGATCACGTCCGGGGGAGAGGGGAAAAACTGTTTTTT
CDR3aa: CASSQDHVRGRGEKLFF

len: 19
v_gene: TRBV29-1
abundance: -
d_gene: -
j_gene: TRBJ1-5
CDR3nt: TGCAGCGTTCGAAGCCCCGGGGGCAGAAGGGGTAGGGGCAATCAGCCCCAGCATTTT
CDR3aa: CSVRSPGGRRGRGNQPQHF

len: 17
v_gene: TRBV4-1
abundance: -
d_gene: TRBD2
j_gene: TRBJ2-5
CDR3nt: TGCGCCAGCAGCCGTCGGACTAGCGGGGGCTACCGTGAGACCCAGTACTTC
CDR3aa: CASSRRTSGGYRETQYF

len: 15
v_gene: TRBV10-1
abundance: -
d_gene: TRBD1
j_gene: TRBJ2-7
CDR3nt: TGCGCCAGCAGTGAGTCGAAGGCAGGGGGCTACGAGCAGTACTTC
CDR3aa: CASSESKAGGYEQYF

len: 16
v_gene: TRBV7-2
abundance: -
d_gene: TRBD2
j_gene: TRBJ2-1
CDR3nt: TGTGCCAGCAGCTTGTTGGCTAGCGGGAGGATTCATGAGCAGTTCTTC
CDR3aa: CASSLLASGRIHEQFF

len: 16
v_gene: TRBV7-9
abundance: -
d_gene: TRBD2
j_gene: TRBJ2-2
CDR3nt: TGTGCCAGCAGCTTCCTAGCGGGGGGGCCCCCCGGGGAGCTGTTTTTT
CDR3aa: CASSFLAGGPPGELFF

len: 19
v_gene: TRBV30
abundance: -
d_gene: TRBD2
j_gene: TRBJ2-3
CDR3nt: TGTGCCTGGAGTGTGCGACCGGGACTAGCGGGGAGAGCCACAGATACGCAGTATTTT
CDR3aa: CAWSVRPGLAGRATDTQYF

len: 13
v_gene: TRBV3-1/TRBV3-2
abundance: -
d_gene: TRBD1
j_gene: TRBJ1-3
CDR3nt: TGTGCCAGCAGCCGACAGGGAAGTGACACCATATATTTT
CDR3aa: CASSRQGSDTIYF

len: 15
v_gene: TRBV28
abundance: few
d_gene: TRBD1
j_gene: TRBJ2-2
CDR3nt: TGTGCCAGCAGGCCTGGGACAGTAAACACCGGGGAGCTGTTTTTT
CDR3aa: CASRPGTVNTGELFF

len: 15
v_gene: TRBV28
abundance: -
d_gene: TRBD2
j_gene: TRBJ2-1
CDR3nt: TGTGCCAGCAGCCCTGTGGGACTAGCTAACAATGAGCAGTTCTTC
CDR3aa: CASSPVGLANNEQFF

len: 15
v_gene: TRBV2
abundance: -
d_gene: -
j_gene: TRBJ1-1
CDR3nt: TGTGCCAGCAGTGATGATGTCAGACCGAACACTGAAGCTTTCTTT
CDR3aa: CASSDDVRPNTEAFF

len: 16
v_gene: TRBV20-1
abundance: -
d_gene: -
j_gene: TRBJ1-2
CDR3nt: TGCAGTGCTAGTATCCCGACGACACGCAAGAACTATGGCTACACCTTC
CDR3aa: CSASIPTTRKNYGYTF

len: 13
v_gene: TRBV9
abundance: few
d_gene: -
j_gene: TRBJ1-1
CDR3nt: TGTGCCAGCAGCTTCGGGGACGGGGCTGAAGCTTTCTTT
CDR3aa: CASSFGDGAEAFF

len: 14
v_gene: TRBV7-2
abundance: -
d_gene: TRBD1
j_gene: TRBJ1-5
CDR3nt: TGTGCCAGCAGCTTTCGGACAGGGGAACAGCCCCAGCATTTT
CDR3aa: CASSFRTGEQPQHF

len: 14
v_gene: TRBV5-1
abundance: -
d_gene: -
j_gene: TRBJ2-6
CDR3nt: TGCGCCAGCAGCTCCGACTCTGGGGCCAACGTCCTGACTTTC
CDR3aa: CASSSDSGANVLTF

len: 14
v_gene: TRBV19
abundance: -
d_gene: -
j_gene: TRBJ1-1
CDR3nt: TGTGCCAGTAGTATAGATCCAGGGAGTACTGAAGCTTTCTTT
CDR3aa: CASSIDPGSTEAFF

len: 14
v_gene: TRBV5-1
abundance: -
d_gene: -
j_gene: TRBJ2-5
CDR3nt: TGCGCCAGCAGCTCCTTGACAGGCCAAGAGACCCAGTACTTC
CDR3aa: CASSSLTGQETQYF

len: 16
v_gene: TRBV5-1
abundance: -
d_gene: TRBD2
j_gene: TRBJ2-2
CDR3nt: TGCGCCAGCAGCTTGGAAGCTAGCGGGAACACCGGGGAGCTGTTTTTT
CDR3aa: CASSLEASGNTGELFF

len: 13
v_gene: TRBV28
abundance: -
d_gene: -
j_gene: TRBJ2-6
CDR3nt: TGTGCCAGCACTGAGACTGGGGCCAACGTCCTGACTTTC
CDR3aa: CASTETGANVLTF

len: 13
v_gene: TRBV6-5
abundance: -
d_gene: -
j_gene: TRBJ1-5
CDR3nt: TGTGCCAGCAGTTACGATAGCAATCAGCCCCAGCATTTT
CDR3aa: CASSYDSNQPQHF

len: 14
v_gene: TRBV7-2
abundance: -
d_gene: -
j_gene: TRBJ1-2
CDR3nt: TGTGCCAGCAGCCGGGACGGCGCTAACTATGGCTACACCTTC
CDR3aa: CASSRDGANYGYTF

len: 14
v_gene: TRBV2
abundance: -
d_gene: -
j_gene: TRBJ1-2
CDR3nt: TGTGCCAGCAGTTTGATAGGAGGGGAGGTTGGCTACACCTTC
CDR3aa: CASSLIGGEVGYTF

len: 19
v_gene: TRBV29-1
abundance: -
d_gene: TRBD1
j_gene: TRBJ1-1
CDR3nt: TGCAGCGTTGAAGATCTAGTCCGGGACAGGCCCACGATGAACACTGAAGCTTTCTTT
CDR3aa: CSVEDLVRDRPTMNTEAFF